Below, 11 T cell receptor beta chains from the same sample are listed, as sequenced in a study of blood T cell repertoires in COVID-19. Here immunoSEQ multiplex PCR was the method, and the copy in TCRdb shows in-frame clones only, minus some. This table holds 310,000 or so clones, 86% found once. Sequencing was performed on PBMCs or T cells enriched from blood (not recorded which). All receptors come from a woman between 18 and 30 years old who had recovered from COVID-19.

This chain connects TRBV9 to TRBJ2-6, with D hard to call. Trimming stripped 4 bases from V and 0 bases from J, with 8 bases between. The CDR3 sequence is 15 residues long. Germline values: CDR1 SGDLS, CDR2 YYNGEE. This CDR3 is CASSSTRSGANVLTF. The CDR3 nucleotides read TGTGCCAGCAGCTCGACTCGCTCTGGGGCCAACGTCCTGACTTTC.

CDR3 sequence reads: CASSQVSNSPLHF. The CDR3 DNA is TGTGCCAGCAGCCAAGTGAGTAATTCACCCCTCCACTTT. This chain connects TRBV3-1 (or the pseudogene TRBV3-2) to TRBJ1-6; the D is unclear. Germline CDR1 reads LGHDT; CDR2 reads YNNKEL (reference sequence). The CDR3 runs to 13 residues. V dropped 1 base and J dropped 6 bases, with 4 bases sitting between them.

V gene TRBV7-3 combines with J gene TRBJ2-2; TRBD2 matches 9 bases. Germline V CDR1 and CDR2: SGHTA, FQGTGA. The CDR3 extends over 17 amino acids. V gave up 5 bases and J gave up 4 bases; unmatched junction bases: 11. CDR3 residues: CASSPRISGSRTGELFF. CDR3 in DNA: TGTGCCAGCAGCCCCCGTATTAGCGGGAGCCGCACCGGGGAGCTGTTTTTT.

The rearrangement uses TRBV7-6 and TRBJ1-3; 7 bases map to TRBD1. V lost 5 bases, J lost 2 bases, and 6 bases stayed unmatched. The CDR3 spans 15 residues. CDR1 and CDR2 from the germline V gene are SGHVS and FNYEAQ. CDR3 DNA: TGTGCCAGCAGCCCGGGACAGCTTACTGGAAACACCATATATTTT. Translating gives CASSPGQLTGNTIYF.

The chain links TRBV11-2 to TRBJ1-1, with TRBD1 matching 8 bases. Germline CDR1 reads SGHAT; CDR2 reads FQNNGV. Losses at the gene ends were 5 bases for V and 0 bases for J; bases not matched to a gene: 8. The CDR3 consists of 16 residues. The DNA of the CDR3 is TGTGCCAGCAGCAGATGGACAGGGAACCTGAACACTGAAGCTTTCTTT. Protein: CASSRWTGNLNTEAFF.

The genes are TRBV27 and TRBJ2-5; D unclear. V was clipped by 3 bases and J by 4 bases, with 9 bases between them. This CDR3 is built from 13 residues. Germline V gene sequence: CDR1 MNHEY, CDR2 SMNVEV (reference sequence). The CDR3 region is CASSFGPGETQYF. CDR3 DNA sequence: TGTGCCAGCAGTTTTGGGCCTGGAGAGACCCAGTACTTC.

This clone was detected only a few times. The rearrangement links TRBV16 to TRBJ1-2; 10 bases align to TRBD1. Germline CDR1 is KGHSY and CDR2 is FQNENV. This CDR3 spans 15 amino acids. The junction had 8 bases not matched to a gene; V was cut back by 4 bases and J by 6 bases. CDR3 residues: CASSLHPGQGNGYTF. For the CDR3, the DNA is TGTGCCAGCAGCCTACATCCGGGACAGGGGAATGGCTACACCTTC.

The chain uses TRBV19 and TRBJ2-3, with 10 positions matching TRBD2. The CDR3 covers 20 residues. With 1 base clipped from V and 0 bases from J, the junction kept 13 bases outside the gene matches. Looked up from germline, CDR1 is LNHDA and CDR2 is SQIVND (reference sequence). The CDR3 DNA is TGTGCCAGTAGTATAGGGGCTAGCGGGGGTTCTTTTTGGAGCACAGATACGCAGTATTTT. This gives the protein CASSIGASGGSFWSTDTQYF.

This chain joins TRBV4-1 and TRBJ1-3; no firm D call. Trimming left V 1 base short and J 8 bases short, with 18 bases between. The CDR3 sequence is 16 residues long. Germline CDR1 reads MGHRA; CDR2 reads YSYEKL. The CDR3, as DNA: TGCGCCAGCAGCCAAGTGGGTCAGCGCCTTGCGGACACCATATATTTT. Translated: CASSQVGQRLADTIYF.

The genes are TRBV7-2 and TRBJ1-5; D is unresolved. V gave up 5 bases and J gave up 5 bases, with 13 bases separating them. Germline values: CDR1 SGHTA, CDR2 FQGNSA. The CDR3 is made up of 14 amino acids. The CDR3 DNA follows: TGTGCCAGCAGCCTTATGTCGGGATATCAGCCCCAGCATTTT. Protein: CASSLMSGYQPQHF.

To note about this clone: The sample holds other DNA sequences that translate to the same CDR3. V is TRBV6-5 and J is TRBJ1-2; the D is unclear. Trimming stripped 2 bases from V and 4 bases from J, with 8 bases between. Germline V gene lookup returns CDR1 MNHEY and CDR2 SVGAGI. The CDR3 has 13 residues. The CDR3 region has the DNA TGTGCCAGCAGTTACGGCGGACTCTATGGCTACACCTTC. This encodes CASSYGGLYGYTF.